A single sample gave rise to the 2 T cell receptor beta chains below, sequenced in a study of blood T cell repertoires in COVID-19. Some clones are missing from TCRdb's copy, which holds only in-frame ones; the method was immunoSEQ multiplex PCR. Of more than 70,000 clones in the sample, about 86% were seen once. The sample consisted of peripheral blood. These receptors were collected from a woman older than 75 in a cohort sampled during active or convalescent COVID-19.

The chain carries TRBV11-3 and TRBJ2-5; 9 nucleotides match TRBD2. Unmatched junction bases numbered 7, after V lost 3 bases and J lost 2 bases. The germline CDR1 and CDR2 sequences are SGHNT and YENEEA. The CDR3 extends over 16 amino acids. This CDR3 is CASSFGLAGSQETQYF. CDR3 sequence (DNA): TGTGCCAGCAGCTTTGGGCTAGCGGGGTCTCAAGAGACCCAGTACTTC.

The chain combines TRBV5-1 with TRBJ1-4; a weak D match, TRBD1 (5 bases). Germline V gene sequence: CDR1 SGHRS, CDR2 YFSETQ. V was cut by 5 bases and J by 1 base, with 12 bases left in between. The CDR3 length is 15 residues. CDR3 region: CASRGGFGTNEKLFF. In nucleotides, the CDR3 is TGCGCCAGCAGGGGGGGGTTCGGAACTAATGAAAAACTGTTTTTT.